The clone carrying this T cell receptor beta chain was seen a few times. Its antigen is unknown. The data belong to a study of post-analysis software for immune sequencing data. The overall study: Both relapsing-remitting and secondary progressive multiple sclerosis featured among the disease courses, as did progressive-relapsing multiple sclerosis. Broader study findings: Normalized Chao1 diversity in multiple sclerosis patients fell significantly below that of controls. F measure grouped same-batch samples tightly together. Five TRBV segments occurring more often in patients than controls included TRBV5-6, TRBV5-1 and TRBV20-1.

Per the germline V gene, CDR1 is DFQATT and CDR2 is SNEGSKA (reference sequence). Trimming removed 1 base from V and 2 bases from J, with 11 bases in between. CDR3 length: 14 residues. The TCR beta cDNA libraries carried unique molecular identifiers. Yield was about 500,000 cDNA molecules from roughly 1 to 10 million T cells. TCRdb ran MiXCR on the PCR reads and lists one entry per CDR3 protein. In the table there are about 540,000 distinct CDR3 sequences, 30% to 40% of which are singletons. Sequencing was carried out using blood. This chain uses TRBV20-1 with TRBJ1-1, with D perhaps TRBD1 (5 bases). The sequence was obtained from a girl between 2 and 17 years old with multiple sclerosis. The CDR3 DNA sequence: TGCAGTGCTAGAGCCGGGGCGGGCAACACTGAAGCTTTCTTT. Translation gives CSARAGAGNTEAFF.